Following are 27 T cell receptor beta chains from one sample sequenced in a study of identical twins. Via MiXCR, TCRdb re-called the 5' RACE reads, giving one row per CDR3 protein. This table has around 1.7 million distinct CDR3 sequences, 32% appearing once. Sample: cord blood. Receptor source: a newborn girl in good health.

This clonotype came up a few times. CDR3 amino acids: CASMGKGSYEQYF. The DNA for the CDR3 is TGTGCCAGCATGGGGAAGGGGTCTTACGAGCAGTACTTC. V and J are TRBV6-5 and TRBJ2-7; D is perhaps TRBD1 (5 bases). The CDR3 runs to 13 residues. V was shortened by 7 bases and J by 4 bases, with 14 bases between the two germline ends. CDR1 is MNHEY and CDR2 is SVGAGI in the germline V gene.

As for this clonotype: The conserved phenylalanine or tryptophan is not found at the CDR3 terminus, so this likely reflects a read error. V is TRBV9 and J is TRBJ2-1; TRBD2 aligns across 8 bases. CDR3 size: 15 residues. Trimming at V came to 3 bases and at J to 6 bases, leaving 8 bases not matched to a gene. Germline-derived CDR1 and CDR2 are SGDLS and YYNGEE. CDR3 nucleotides: TGTGCCAGCAGCGAAGGGCGGGAGGTGAGCAATGAGCAGTTCTTA. Protein product: CASSEGREVSNEQFL.

There are many counts of this clonotype. V gene TRBV11-2 combines with J gene TRBJ2-1, with unresolved D. Germline values: CDR1 SGHAT, CDR2 FQNNGV. The CDR3 sequence is 14 residues long. Between the trimmed V and J ends, which lost 3 bases and 4 bases, there was a span of 10 bases. CDR3 bases: TGTGCCAGCAGCTTCAGGCCGCTATACAATGAGCAGTTCTTC. Translation gives CASSFRPLYNEQFF.

This chain connects TRBV5-5 to TRBJ1-2, with a possible D match to TRBD1 (5 bases). CDR3 size: 15 residues. Trimming cost V 4 bases and J 1 base, with 14 bases left between them. Germline V lookup: CDR1 SGHKS, CDR2 YYEKEE (reference sequence). This chain's CDR3 is CASSLRDGRNYGYTF. DNA for the CDR3: TGTGCCAGCAGCCTCCGGGACGGACGTAACTATGGCTACACCTTC.

V usage is TRBV20-1 and J usage is TRBJ1-2; 7 bases align to TRBD1. The CDR3 spans 14 residues. Germline-derived CDR1 and CDR2 are DFQATT and SNEGSKA (reference sequence). V trimming: 6 bases; J trimming: 3 bases; junction bases outside the gene matches: 10. The CDR3 coding sequence is TGCAGTGCGAGATCTACAGGGGTGGACTATGGCTACACCTTC. As protein: CSARSTGVDYGYTF.

The chain is built from TRBV20-1 and TRBJ1-5, with no clear D. The V gene's germline CDR1 is DFQATT and CDR2 SNEGSKA (reference sequence). This CDR3 is 14 amino acids long. V was clipped by 5 bases and J by 3 bases, with 14 bases between them. The CDR3 region is CSAQSTSFNQPQHF. In DNA, the CDR3 is TGCAGTGCTCAATCGACATCCTTCAATCAGCCCCAGCATTTT.

This clonotype was picked up a small number of times. The V call is TRBV4-2, the J call TRBJ2-5; the D is unclear. Matching the DNA end better, TRBJ2-7 makes the J call doubtful. CDR1 is LGHNA and CDR2 is YNFKEQ in the germline V gene. The CDR3 runs 14 residues. This chain's CDR3 is CASSQDPGSDEQYF. The CDR3 DNA sequence: TGTGCCAGCAGCCAAGATCCTGGCTCTGACGAGCAGTACTTC.

A few counts support this clonotype. The chain employs TRBV29-1 and TRBJ2-7; no firm D call. The length of the CDR3 is 11 residues. Deletions cut 4 bases from V and 7 bases from J, with 11 bases between. Germline V gene sequence: CDR1 SQVTM, CDR2 ANQGSEA. CDR3 region: CSVGDPGEQYF. CDR3 DNA: TGCAGCGTTGGCGACCCTGGGGAGCAGTACTTC.

This clonotype turned up a few times. This sequence joins TRBV7-2 and TRBJ1-1; D call uncertain. Germline values: CDR1 SGHTA, CDR2 FQGNSA. V lost 2 bases, J lost 1 base, and 11 bases lay in between. CDR3 length: 15 amino acids. The CDR3 sequence: CASSLFQAGNTEAFF. Here the CDR3 DNA reads TGTGCCAGCAGCTTATTCCAGGCGGGGAACACTGAAGCTTTCTTT.

The sample holds a few counts of this clonotype. This sequence joins TRBV11-2 and TRBJ2-3, with 9 bases fitting TRBD2. This CDR3 is 16 amino acids long. CDR1 and CDR2 from the germline V gene are SGHAT and FQNNGV. The J segment lost 2 bases and the V segment lost 8 bases, leaving 11 bases of the junction unmatched. The CDR3, as DNA: TGTGCCAGCCGCCATACACTAGCGGGCTACACAGATACGCAGTATTTT. This translates into CASRHTLAGYTDTQYF.

This sequence joins TRBV4-1 and TRBJ1-1, with D perhaps TRBD1 (5 bases). From germline, CDR1 is MGHRA and CDR2 YSYEKL. The CDR3 is made up of 16 amino acids. V was shortened by 1 base and J by 0 bases, with 12 bases between the two germline ends. CDR3 loop: CASSQGQRFMNTEAFF. The CDR3, as DNA: TGCGCCAGCAGCCAAGGACAGAGATTTATGAACACTGAAGCTTTCTTT.

The chain combines TRBV19 with TRBJ2-1, with TRBD1 matching over 10 bases. The CDR3 runs 15 residues. CDR1 is LNHDA and CDR2 is SQIVND in the germline V gene (reference sequence). The V and J ends lost 6 bases and 5 bases, in that order; junction bases with no gene match: 7. The CDR3 loop is CASRSAGTGDNEQFF. The CDR3 DNA reads TGTGCCAGTAGGAGCGCCGGGACAGGGGACAATGAGCAGTTCTTC.

This clonotype was picked up a small number of times. The chain couples TRBV5-1 to TRBJ2-1; 11 bases align to TRBD2. This CDR3 is built from 15 residues. V lost 0 bases to trimming and J lost 13 bases; unmatched junction nucleotides: 9. Germline values: CDR1 SGHRS, CDR2 YFSETQ. CDR3 sequence: CASSLDASGGSVQFF. The CDR3 coding sequence is TGCGCCAGCAGCTTGGATGCTAGCGGGGGGTCAGTTCAGTTCTTC. Together with reference TRBV5-1 and TRBJ2-1, the CDR3 gives the full variable domain: KAGVTQTPRYLIKTRGQQVTLSCSPISGHRSVSWYQQTPGQGLQFLFEYFSETQRNKGNFPGRFSGRQFSNSRSEMNVSTLELGDSALYLCASSLDASGGSVQFFGPGTRLTVL.

The chain uses TRBV20-1 and TRBJ2-5, with D tentatively TRBD1 or TRBD2 (5 bases each). The CDR3 contains 16 residues. Trimming pared 3 bases from V and 5 bases from J, leaving 22 bases between. From germline, CDR1 is DFQATT and CDR2 SNEGSKA (reference sequence). The CDR3 DNA follows: TGCAGTGCTAGCGGGGATGACGGGGCCCCTAAGGAGACCCAGTACTTC. As protein: CSASGDDGAPKETQYF.

This clonotype was observed a few times. The chain carries TRBV2 and TRBJ2-7; D uncertain. Germline V lookup: CDR1 SNHLY, CDR2 FYNNEI. The CDR3 spans 12 residues. V gave up 6 bases and J gave up 2 bases, with 8 bases separating them. In nucleotides, the CDR3 is TGTGCCAGCAGCATCTTTACCTACGAGCAGTACTTC. Its protein is CASSIFTYEQYF. Based on the CDR3 plus reference TRBV2 and TRBJ2-7, the full variable domain is EPEVTQTPSHQVTQMGQEVILRCVPISNHLYFYWYRQILGQKVEFLVSFYNNEISEKSEIFDDQFSVERPDGSNFTLKIRSTKLEDSAMYFCASSIFTYEQYFGPGTRLTVT.

V usage is TRBV10-3 and J usage is TRBJ2-5; D is ambiguous. Germline-derived CDR1 and CDR2 are ENHRY and SYGVKD. V lost 5 bases and J lost 1, with 8 bases in between. The CDR3 spans 13 residues. The CDR3 region has the DNA TGTGCCATCAGTATAGACGGCCAAGAGACCCAGTACTTC. It yields the protein CAISIDGQETQYF.

This clonotype was seen a handful of times. This chain connects TRBV4-1 to TRBJ1-6, with D perhaps matching TRBD1 (5 bases). The CDR3 has 16 amino acids. Trimming took 3 bases from V and 6 from J, leaving 15 bases between them. Germline V gives CDR1 MGHRA, CDR2 YSYEKL. CDR3 residues: CASSHKVRESNSPLHF. CDR3 DNA sequence: TGCGCCAGCAGCCACAAGGTCAGGGAAAGTAATTCACCCCTCCACTTT.

This clonotype was recorded at least ten times. The chain joins TRBV9 to TRBJ2-6; TRBD1 aligns across 8 bases. In germline, CDR1 is SGDLS, CDR2 YYNGEE. The CDR3 is made up of 15 amino acids. V shed 3 bases, J shed 2 bases, and the junction held 1 base outside the gene matches. CDR3 bases: TGTGCCAGCAGCGAACAGGGGGCTGGGGCCAACGTCCTGACTTTC. Translating gives CASSEQGAGANVLTF.

For the CDR3, the DNA is TGCAGTGCTAGTTACGAGGGCAGATCTGTCGAGCAGTACTTC. It encodes CSASYEGRSVEQYF. The chain has TRBV20-1 and TRBJ2-7; D is perhaps TRBD2 (5 bases). This CDR3 has 14 amino acids. V was shortened by 3 bases and J by 6 bases, with 18 bases between the two germline ends. The germline CDR1 and CDR2 sequences are DFQATT and SNEGSKA (reference sequence).

The chain is built from TRBV3-1 and TRBJ2-1, with 11 nucleotides matching TRBD2. The CDR3 totals 17 residues. Germline V gene sequence: CDR1 LGHDT, CDR2 YNNKEL (reference sequence). V trimming: 4 bases; J trimming: 5 bases; junction bases outside the gene matches: 10. CDR3 in amino acids: CASSRTPGLADHNEQFF. CDR3 nucleotide sequence: TGTGCCAGCAGCCGGACCCCGGGACTAGCGGACCACAATGAGCAGTTCTTC.

The J gene is TRBJ2-4, the V gene TRBV3-1; D is unresolved. The CDR3 loop spans 14 amino acids. The V end was cut by 1 base, the J end by 4 bases, with 8 bases between. Germline V gene lookup returns CDR1 LGHDT and CDR2 YNNKEL (reference sequence). As DNA, the CDR3 is TGTGCCAGCAGCCAAGTCTACAAAAAAAACATTCAGTACTTC. The encoded protein is CASSQVYKKNIQYF.

Ten or more counts support this clonotype. The rearrangement uses TRBV5-6 and TRBJ1-2; D not resolved. Germline V CDR1 and CDR2: SGHDT, YYEEEE. The V end was cut by 4 bases, the J end by 4 bases, with 14 bases between. The CDR3 loop spans 14 amino acids. The CDR3: CASSPLNPSYGYTF. The CDR3 nucleotides read TGTGCCAGCAGCCCACTCAACCCGTCCTATGGCTACACCTTC.

The rearrangement links TRBV5-1 to TRBJ2-1; 9 bases align to TRBD1. After removal of 5 bases from V and 0 bases from J, the junction contained 12 bases not matched to a gene. This CDR3 region has 18 residues. Looked up from germline, CDR1 is SGHRS and CDR2 is YFSETQ. The CDR3 coding sequence is TGCGCCAGCAGGGTCTCATTCGGGACAGGGAGCTCCTACAATGAGCAGTTCTTC. Residues: CASRVSFGTGSSYNEQFF.

The chain is built from TRBV3-1 and TRBJ2-1; 10 bases map to TRBD1. V lost 3 bases and J lost 0; bases outside the gene matches: 2. Looked up from germline, CDR1 is LGHDT and CDR2 is YNNKEL (reference sequence). CDR3 size: 16 residues. The chain's CDR3 is CASSHWTGGSYNEQFF. Here the CDR3 DNA reads TGTGCCAGCAGCCACTGGACAGGGGGCTCCTACAATGAGCAGTTCTTC.

The V call is TRBV5-1, the J call TRBJ2-1, with 8 bases that match TRBD2. Gene TRBJ2-7 matches the end of the DNA better, so the J call may be wrong. Germline V gene data show CDR1 as SGHRS and CDR2 as YFSETQ. CDR3 length: 15 residues. The CDR3: CASSLGLASAGEQYF. Written as DNA, the CDR3 is TGCGCCAGCAGCTTAGGACTAGCATCAGCGGGTGAGCAGTACTTC.

CDR3 protein: CASSRGPVGREQYF. The CDR3 coding sequence is TGTGCCAGCTCAAGGGGTCCAGTGGGACGCGAGCAGTACTTC. This chain uses TRBV18 with TRBJ2-7, with D perhaps given as TRBD1 or TRBD2 (5 bases each). V was trimmed by 5 bases and J by 6 bases, leaving 17 bases between them. Germline loops: CDR1 KGHSH, CDR2 LQKENI. The CDR3 runs to 14 residues.

The chain employs TRBV27 and TRBJ2-1; 8 bases match TRBD2. Trimming at V came to 5 bases and at J to 0 bases, leaving 6 bases not matched to a gene. This CDR3 comprises 16 residues. Germline-derived CDR1 and CDR2 are MNHEY and SMNVEV (reference sequence). The CDR3 loop reads CASSPGLAFSYNEQFF. CDR3 sequence (DNA): TGTGCCAGCAGTCCCGGACTAGCTTTCTCCTACAATGAGCAGTTCTTC.